Presented here are 25 T cell receptor beta chains from one specimen sequenced in a study of T-cell memory formation after mild COVID-19. TCRdb redid the calling of the 5' RACE reads with MiXCR, one entry per CDR3 protein. The table has 150,000 to 200,000 distinct CDR3 sequences, 9.5% to 13% seen once. The sequenced sample consisted of PBMCs or a T cell subset sorted from them (not recorded which). These receptors all stem from a young man who had mild COVID-19 (a few samples of this study predate the infection). Cell type and time point are not known.

The rearrangement uses TRBV4-1 and TRBJ2-7; the D is unclear. In germline, CDR1 is MGHRA, CDR2 YSYEKL. The V end was cut by 3 bases, the J end by 0 bases, with 9 bases between. This CDR3 region has 14 residues. As DNA, the CDR3 is TGCGCCAGCAGCCAGCCTACCCGCTCCTACGAGCAGTACTTC. Protein: CASSQPTRSYEQYF.

In its sample, this clonotype was seen a few times. The rearrangement joins TRBV6-6 to TRBJ1-2; 8 bases fit TRBD1. The CDR3 has 12 residues. With 5 bases clipped from V and 6 bases from J, the junction kept 2 bases outside the gene matches. The germline CDR1 and CDR2 sequences are MNHNY and SVGAGI (reference sequence). In nucleotides, the CDR3 is TGTGCCAGCAGTCCGACAGGGGATGGCTACACCTTC. Translation gives CASSPTGDGYTF.

This clonotype was counted a few times. The V gene is TRBV27, the J gene TRBJ2-3; D remains unclear. V was cut by 7 bases and J by 3 bases, with 11 bases left in between. CDR1 MNHEY and CDR2 SMNVEV come from the germline V gene (reference sequence). This CDR3 comprises 13 residues. In nucleotides, the CDR3 is TGTGCCAGCACCATGACCCCTACAGATACGCAGTATTTT. Its protein product is CASTMTPTDTQYF.

This clonotype has only a few counts. The chain is built from TRBV30 and TRBJ2-7, with 8 bases that match TRBD1. The CDR3 covers 12 residues. The V and J ends lost 5 bases and 4 bases, in that order; junction bases with no gene match: 4. The V gene's germline CDR1 is GTSNPN and CDR2 SVGIG (reference sequence). The CDR3, as DNA: TGTGCCTGGTCGACAGGGGCGTACGAGCAGTACTTC. It yields the protein CAWSTGAYEQYF.

The V gene is TRBV20-1, the J gene TRBJ2-7; either TRBD1 or TRBD2 may supply D (6 bases each). Germline CDR1 DFQATT, CDR2 SNEGSKA (reference sequence). V shed 3 bases and J shed 2 bases, with 14 bases lying between them. The length of the CDR3 is 14 residues. CDR3 sequence reads: CSASGGGGPYEQYV. CDR3 in DNA: TGCAGTGCTAGCGGAGGGGGAGGCCCCTACGAGCAGTACGTC.

This clonotype was recorded at least ten times. The chain has TRBV12-3 or TRBV12-4 and TRBJ2-3; D perhaps matches TRBD1 (6 bases). The V gene lost 4 bases and the J gene lost 4 bases, with 15 bases spanning the gap. CDR3 size: 15 residues. The CDR3, as DNA: TGTGCCAGCAGTTCTAGCAGGGGTGAGGCAGATACGCAGTATTTT. Residues: CASSSSRGEADTQYF.

This clonotype was detected a few times. This chain joins TRBV7-3 and TRBJ2-3, with D perhaps TRBD2 (6 bases). Trimming took off 3 bases at V and 4 bases at J, with 8 bases between the two ends. The CDR3 totals 13 residues. Germline CDR1 is SGHTA and CDR2 is FQGTGA. This CDR3 reads CASSFASADTQYF. The CDR3 DNA is TGTGCCAGCAGCTTTGCTAGCGCAGATACGCAGTATTTT.

The chain combines TRBV7-9 with TRBJ2-3, with D hard to call. Between the trimmed V and J ends, which lost 5 bases and 6 bases, there was a span of 12 bases. The V gene's germline CDR1 is SEHNR and CDR2 FQNEAQ (reference sequence). This CDR3 has 13 amino acids. CDR3 loop: CASSPDPGDTQYF. DNA for the CDR3: TGTGCCAGCAGCCCCGATCCCGGCGATACGCAGTATTTT.

At least ten counts were recorded for this clonotype. The rearrangement joins TRBV18 to TRBJ2-3, with unresolved D. The V end lost 0 bases, the J end lost 0 bases, and 4 bases lay between the germline ends. CDR3 size: 14 residues. Germline loops: CDR1 KGHSH, CDR2 LQKENI. This CDR3 is CASSPPASTDTQYF. The CDR3 nucleotides are TGTGCCAGCTCACCACCCGCTAGCACAGATACGCAGTATTTT.

This chain's CDR3 is CSARTGGVGTDTQYF. CDR3 coding DNA: TGCAGTGCTAGAACCGGGGGCGTCGGTACAGATACGCAGTATTTT. This chain links TRBV20-1 with TRBJ2-3; D may match TRBD1 or TRBD2 (6 bases each). Germline CDR1 is DFQATT and CDR2 is SNEGSKA (reference sequence). CDR3 size: 15 residues. V dropped 2 bases and J dropped 3 bases, with 15 bases sitting between them.

This clonotype has only a few counts. The chain carries TRBV5-4 and TRBJ2-7; D unresolved. The length of the CDR3 is 15 residues. V shed 3 bases and J shed 0 bases, with 13 bases lying between them. Germline lookup yields CDR1 SGHNT and CDR2 YYREEE (reference sequence). The CDR3 sequence: CASSWSGSSSYEQYF. In DNA form, the CDR3 reads TGTGCCAGCAGCTGGTCCGGGTCGAGCTCCTACGAGCAGTACTTC. Based on the CDR3 plus reference TRBV5-4 and TRBJ2-7, the full variable domain is ETGVTQSPTHLIKTRGQQVTLRCSSQSGHNTVSWYQQALGQGPQFIFQYYREEENGRGNFPPRFSGLQFPNYSSELNVNALELDDSALYLCASSWSGSSSYEQYFGPGTRLTVT.

This clonotype appeared many times. The junction and the germline gene differ at one end; a read error may be behind it. The chain uses TRBV5-1 and TRBJ2-5; D perhaps matches TRBD2 (6 bases). CDR3 size: 13 residues. Germline CDR1 reads SGHRS; CDR2 reads YFSETQ. CDR3 sequence (DNA): TGTGCCAGCAGCTTAGCCAGCGGGGAGACCCAGTACTTC. It is translated as CASSLASGETQYF.

This clonotype came up many times. CDR3 nucleotide sequence: TGTGCCAGCAGCTTTAGGGGGCGCCCCAATGAGCAGTTCTTC. Protein product: CASSFRGRPNEQFF. The chain combines TRBV7-3 with TRBJ2-1, with 7 bases fitting TRBD1. V lost 3 bases, J lost 6 bases, and 5 bases stayed unmatched. CDR1 is SGHTA, CDR2 FQGTGA, per germline. This CDR3 is built from 14 residues.

The chain joins TRBV6-6 to TRBJ2-7; D perhaps matches TRBD1 (6 bases). Germline loops: CDR1 MNHNY, CDR2 SVGAGI (reference sequence). Trimming cost V 6 bases and J 2 bases, with 14 bases left between them. The CDR3 consists of 14 residues. Written as DNA, the CDR3 is TGTGCCAGCAGCCACCTTAGGGGGACCTACGAGCAGTACTTC. It specifies CASSHLRGTYEQYF.

This sequence joins TRBV3-1 and TRBJ2-1; D not certain. V lost 4 bases to trimming and J lost 6 bases, with 4 bases between them. This CDR3 is built from 11 residues. CDR1 and CDR2 (germline): LGHDT, YNNKEL (reference sequence). CDR3 DNA: TGTGCCAGCAGCCGAGCCAATGAGCAGTTCTTC. The encoded protein is CASSRANEQFF.

This clonotype was seen a handful of times. The CDR3 DNA follows: TGTGCCAGCAGCCAATCCCAAAATGAGCAGTTCTTC. Protein sequence: CASSQSQNEQFF. This sequence joins TRBV7-2 and TRBJ2-1; D not certain. The CDR3 consists of 12 residues. The V gene's germline CDR1 is SGHTA and CDR2 FQGNSA. Trimming left V 5 bases short and J 7 bases short, with 9 bases between.

This clonotype was observed a handful of times. The V and J genes are TRBV5-6 and TRBJ1-2; 9 bases are a match to TRBD1. V was clipped by 4 bases and J by 3 bases; unmatched bases: 7. The CDR3 runs to 15 residues. CDR1 and CDR2 (germline): SGHDT, YYEEEE. For the CDR3, the DNA is TGTGCCAGCAGCCCGGCGGGACAGGGCTACTATGGCTACACCTTC. Residues: CASSPAGQGYYGYTF.

There are a few counts of this clonotype. The chain combines TRBV12-3 or TRBV12-4 with TRBJ1-5; no firm D call. V was cut by 6 bases and J by 0 bases, with 9 bases left in between. The CDR3 covers 14 residues. CDR3 sequence reads: CASSFSISNQPQHF. CDR3 nucleotide sequence: TGTGCCAGCAGCTTCTCTATTAGCAATCAGCCCCAGCATTTT.

The J gene is TRBJ1-1, the V gene TRBV5-1; TRBD1 agrees at 9 bases. V gave up 2 bases and J gave up 4 bases; unmatched junction bases: 6. This CDR3 is 15 amino acids long. Germline V CDR1 and CDR2: SGHRS, YFSETQ. CDR3 nucleotides: TGCGCCAGCAGCTTAACAGGGGGCCGCAGCACTGAAGCTTTCTTT. Protein: CASSLTGGRSTEAFF.

This clonotype was found many times. The chain combines TRBV7-3 with TRBJ2-1; the match to TRBD2 covers 8 bases. In germline, CDR1 is SGHTA, CDR2 FQGTGA. V was pared by 5 bases and J by 12 bases, with 15 bases of the junction left unmatched. This CDR3 spans 15 amino acids. The CDR3 region has the DNA TGTGCCAGCAGCCCACGGGGTACGGGGGGGTCTCTGCAGTTCTTC. Protein product: CASSPRGTGGSLQFF.

This clonotype was counted between two and nine times. The rearrangement joins TRBV7-2 to TRBJ1-2; a weak D match, TRBD1 (5 bases). The V end was cut by 1 base, the J end by 7 bases, with 16 bases between. Per the germline V gene, CDR1 is SGHTA and CDR2 is FQGNSA. CDR3 length: 15 residues. CDR3 sequence reads: CASSLVGSREGGYTF. The CDR3 DNA reads as TGTGCCAGCAGCTTAGTTGGGTCCAGGGAGGGTGGCTACACCTTC.

The chain has TRBV6-6 and TRBJ2-5; D is perhaps TRBD2 (6 bases). The germline V gene has CDR1 MNHNY and CDR2 SVGAGI (reference sequence). This CDR3 is 13 amino acids long. The V gene lost 6 bases and the J gene lost 3 bases, with 11 bases spanning the gap. The CDR3, as DNA: TGTGCCAGCAGGTCCTCGGGGGAAGAGACCCAGTACTTC. Translating it yields CASRSSGEETQYF.

This clonotype was seen more than once but under ten times. J is TRBJ2-5 and V is TRBV9; a weak D match, TRBD2 (6 bases). The CDR3 extends over 15 amino acids. Germline CDR1 is SGDLS and CDR2 is YYNGEE. Trimming shortened V by 0 bases and J by 10 bases, and 19 bases separated the two germline ends. The CDR3 nucleotides are TGTGCCAGCAGCGTAGTAGCTAGCCCCATGGGGGGCCAGTACTTC. Encoded protein: CASSVVASPMGGQYF.

As DNA, the CDR3 is TGTGCCAGCAGAGGCGTACTGAATTCACCCCTCCACTTT. Translation: CASRGVLNSPLHF. V usage is TRBV6-5 and J usage is TRBJ1-6; no reliable D call. Trimming pared 6 bases from V and 7 bases from J, leaving 10 bases between. The CDR3 has 13 amino acids. CDR1 and CDR2 from the germline V gene are MNHEY and SVGAGI.

The genes are TRBV20-1 and TRBJ2-7; 7 bases agree with TRBD2. The junction had 12 bases not matched to a gene; V was cut back by 6 bases and J by 7 bases. CDR1 is DFQATT, CDR2 SNEGSKA, per germline (reference sequence). The CDR3 contains 13 residues. The CDR3 nucleotides read TGCAGTGCCACCCTTGTAGGCGGGGGAGAGCAGTACTTC. It specifies CSATLVGGGEQYF.